A selection of T cell receptor beta chains follows, all from one sample in a study of T-cell memory formation after mild COVID-19. TCRdb ran MiXCR on the 5' RACE reads and lists one entry per CDR3 protein. The table includes 180,000 or so distinct CDR3 sequences, roughly 17% detected once. The sequencing sample was made of PBMCs or a T cell subset sorted from them (not recorded which). These receptor sequences come from an adult woman who had mild COVID-19 (a few samples of this study predate the infection). Cell type and time point are not known. CDR3s include the opening cysteine and the closing phenylalanine or tryptophan. The order of the fields is V gene, clone size, J gene, D gene, CDR3 length, CDR3 protein. A D gene is named only where the DNA matches it firmly. A clone size is listed for some rows: how often the clone was seen (once, few, many), or a class if it is expanded.

V gene: TRBV6-6; clone size: NA; J gene: TRBJ2-3; D gene: TRBD1; CDR3 length: 15; CDR3 protein: CASSSGTGVTDTQYF
V gene: TRBV20-1; clone size: NA; J gene: TRBJ1-2; D gene: TRBD1; CDR3 length: 15; CDR3 protein: CSAVTLDRVNYGYTF
V gene: TRBV2; clone size: few; J gene: TRBJ1-1; D gene: NA; CDR3 length: 17; CDR3 protein: CASSGPGQGTLNTEAFF
V gene: TRBV20-1; clone size: NA; J gene: TRBJ2-3; D gene: NA; CDR3 length: 14; CDR3 protein: CSASQGRFTDTQYF
V gene: TRBV5-1; clone size: few; J gene: TRBJ1-2; D gene: TRBD1; CDR3 length: 14; CDR3 protein: CASSLVGQGYGYTF
V gene: TRBV6-5; clone size: few; J gene: TRBJ2-6; D gene: TRBD1; CDR3 length: 17; CDR3 protein: CASSHDRVTSGANVLTF
V gene: TRBV5-6; clone size: few; J gene: TRBJ1-1; D gene: NA; CDR3 length: 12; CDR3 protein: CASSRTGAEAFF
V gene: TRBV20-1; clone size: few; J gene: TRBJ2-4; D gene: NA; CDR3 length: 13; CDR3 protein: CSARGPTSPKVYF
V gene: TRBV3-1; clone size: few; J gene: TRBJ2-1; D gene: NA; CDR3 length: 16; CDR3 protein: CASSPPGGVPYNEQFF
V gene: TRBV12-3/TRBV12-4; clone size: few; J gene: TRBJ1-2; D gene: TRBD1; CDR3 length: 13; CDR3 protein: CASSLQGSYGYTF
V gene: TRBV29-1; clone size: NA; J gene: TRBJ1-1; D gene: NA; CDR3 length: 13; CDR3 protein: CSVEPGARTEAFF
V gene: TRBV12-3/TRBV12-4; clone size: few; J gene: TRBJ2-5; D gene: TRBD2; CDR3 length: 16; CDR3 protein: CASSSTGLAGGGTQYF
V gene: TRBV5-1; clone size: NA; J gene: TRBJ2-7; D gene: NA; CDR3 length: 15; CDR3 protein: CASSSQQGSSYEQYF
V gene: TRBV27; clone size: many; J gene: TRBJ2-7; D gene: NA; CDR3 length: 15; CDR3 protein: CASSSLDAVSYEQYF
V gene: TRBV11-2; clone size: few; J gene: TRBJ2-3; D gene: TRBD2; CDR3 length: 12; CDR3 protein: CASRPIAGGPSF
V gene: TRBV9; clone size: NA; J gene: TRBJ1-1; D gene: TRBD1; CDR3 length: 18; CDR3 protein: CASSGDRDRGVLNTEAFF
V gene: TRBV18; clone size: NA; J gene: TRBJ1-2; D gene: TRBD1; CDR3 length: 14; CDR3 protein: CASSGTGENYGYTF
V gene: TRBV29-1; clone size: NA; J gene: TRBJ1-1; D gene: NA; CDR3 length: 13; CDR3 protein: CSGGQGGDTEAFF
V gene: TRBV29-1; clone size: NA; J gene: TRBJ2-7; D gene: NA; CDR3 length: 11; CDR3 protein: CSVAGDYEQYF
V gene: TRBV5-1; clone size: few; J gene: TRBJ2-5; D gene: NA; CDR3 length: 11; CDR3 protein: CASSAGETQYF
V gene: TRBV5-1; clone size: few; J gene: TRBJ2-5; D gene: NA; CDR3 length: 12; CDR3 protein: CASSFNEETQYF
V gene: TRBV6-4; clone size: NA; J gene: TRBJ2-3; D gene: NA; CDR3 length: 15; CDR3 protein: CASSDFGGTGDTQYF
V gene: TRBV12-3/TRBV12-4; clone size: NA; J gene: TRBJ2-7; D gene: NA; CDR3 length: 13; CDR3 protein: CASSLGDIYEQYF
V gene: TRBV29-1; clone size: NA; J gene: TRBJ2-7; D gene: NA; CDR3 length: 13; CDR3 protein: CSVGFERGYEQYF
V gene: TRBV25-1; clone size: NA; J gene: TRBJ1-1; D gene: NA; CDR3 length: 10; CDR3 protein: CASNKAEAFF
V gene: TRBV7-2; clone size: few; J gene: TRBJ2-1; D gene: TRBD2; CDR3 length: 16; CDR3 protein: CASSSRTSGPVHEQFF
V gene: TRBV7-9; clone size: few; J gene: TRBJ1-6; D gene: NA; CDR3 length: 15; CDR3 protein: CASSSRIGTDSPLHF
V gene: TRBV6-1; clone size: few; J gene: TRBJ2-3; D gene: TRBD1; CDR3 length: 15; CDR3 protein: CASSGTGPGTDTQYF
V gene: TRBV7-2; clone size: few; J gene: TRBJ2-7; D gene: TRBD1; CDR3 length: 16; CDR3 protein: CASSLLSPGQGYEQYF
V gene: TRBV7-8; clone size: many; J gene: TRBJ2-7; D gene: TRBD2; CDR3 length: 15; CDR3 protein: CASSETSGRGYEQYF
V gene: TRBV5-1; clone size: NA; J gene: TRBJ2-2; D gene: TRBD1; CDR3 length: 17; CDR3 protein: CASRDPVGQGRAGELFF
V gene: TRBV7-9; clone size: NA; J gene: TRBJ1-6; D gene: TRBD1; CDR3 length: 14; CDR3 protein: CAGSFGTVNSPLHF
V gene: TRBV6-6; clone size: NA; J gene: TRBJ2-7; D gene: NA; CDR3 length: 13; CDR3 protein: CASSSDPRAEQYF
V gene: TRBV30; clone size: NA; J gene: TRBJ1-5; D gene: NA; CDR3 length: 14; CDR3 protein: CAWKRHNSNQPQHF
V gene: TRBV5-1; clone size: many; J gene: TRBJ2-7; D gene: NA; CDR3 length: 14; CDR3 protein: CASSLAARASEQYF
V gene: TRBV5-1; clone size: NA; J gene: TRBJ1-2; D gene: NA; CDR3 length: 15; CDR3 protein: CASSHTIGSPYGYTF
V gene: TRBV6-6; clone size: many; J gene: TRBJ2-7; D gene: TRBD2; CDR3 length: 13; CDR3 protein: CASSTRLADEQYF
V gene: TRBV4-3; clone size: NA; J gene: TRBJ2-7; D gene: TRBD1; CDR3 length: 17; CDR3 protein: CASSQGFGTEITYEQYF
V gene: TRBV27; clone size: once; J gene: TRBJ1-6; D gene: TRBD1; CDR3 length: 13; CDR3 protein: CASSSRGQSPLHF
V gene: TRBV30; clone size: NA; J gene: TRBJ2-1; D gene: NA; CDR3 length: 17; CDR3 protein: CAWRGRGRDLGPNEQFF
V gene: TRBV14; clone size: NA; J gene: TRBJ2-7; D gene: NA; CDR3 length: 13; CDR3 protein: CASSQELTYEQYF
V gene: TRBV30; clone size: many; J gene: TRBJ2-7; D gene: TRBD2; CDR3 length: 17; CDR3 protein: CASEPGLAGSTGYEQYF
V gene: TRBV29-1; clone size: few; J gene: TRBJ2-3; D gene: NA; CDR3 length: 12; CDR3 protein: CSVVPLTDTQYF
V gene: TRBV6-5; clone size: few; J gene: TRBJ1-3; D gene: NA; CDR3 length: 16; CDR3 protein: CASSLAPLISGNTIYF
V gene: TRBV11-2; clone size: few; J gene: TRBJ2-3; D gene: TRBD2; CDR3 length: 19; CDR3 protein: CASSSGTSGGVSYTDTQYF
V gene: TRBV10-3; clone size: many; J gene: TRBJ2-5; D gene: NA; CDR3 length: 13; CDR3 protein: CAISEVGEETQYF
V gene: TRBV5-5; clone size: few; J gene: TRBJ2-2; D gene: TRBD1; CDR3 length: 14; CDR3 protein: CASSYRGRTGELFF
V gene: TRBV27; clone size: few; J gene: TRBJ2-5; D gene: TRBD2; CDR3 length: 16; CDR3 protein: CASSLISGRAWETQYF
V gene: TRBV5-6; clone size: few; J gene: TRBJ2-7; D gene: NA; CDR3 length: 13; CDR3 protein: CASSLPGHNEQYF
V gene: TRBV7-8; clone size: NA; J gene: TRBJ2-7; D gene: TRBD1; CDR3 length: 14; CDR3 protein: CASSAGTARGEQYF
V gene: TRBV7-2; clone size: NA; J gene: TRBJ1-2; D gene: NA; CDR3 length: 17; CDR3 protein: CASSLDGLAGENYGYTF
V gene: TRBV18; clone size: NA; J gene: TRBJ2-7; D gene: NA; CDR3 length: 15; CDR3 protein: CASSPRRDGAYEQYF
V gene: TRBV12-3/TRBV12-4; clone size: NA; J gene: TRBJ2-1; D gene: TRBD2; CDR3 length: 13; CDR3 protein: CASSLPAGGEQFF
V gene: TRBV20-1; clone size: many; J gene: TRBJ2-5; D gene: NA; CDR3 length: 15; CDR3 protein: CSASFATRLRETQYF